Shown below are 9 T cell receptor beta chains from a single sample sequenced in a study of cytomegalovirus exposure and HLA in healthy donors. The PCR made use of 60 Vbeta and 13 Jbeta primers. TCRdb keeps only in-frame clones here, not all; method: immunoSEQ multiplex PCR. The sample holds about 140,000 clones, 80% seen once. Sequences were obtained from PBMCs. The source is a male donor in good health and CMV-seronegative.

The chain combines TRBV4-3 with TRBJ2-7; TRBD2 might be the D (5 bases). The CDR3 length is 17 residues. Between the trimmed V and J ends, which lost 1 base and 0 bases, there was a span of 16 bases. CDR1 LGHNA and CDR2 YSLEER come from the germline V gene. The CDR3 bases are TGCGCCAGCAGCCAAGGAAGAGGCCGGGGAAGCTCCTACGAGCAGTACTTC. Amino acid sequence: CASSQGRGRGSSYEQYF.

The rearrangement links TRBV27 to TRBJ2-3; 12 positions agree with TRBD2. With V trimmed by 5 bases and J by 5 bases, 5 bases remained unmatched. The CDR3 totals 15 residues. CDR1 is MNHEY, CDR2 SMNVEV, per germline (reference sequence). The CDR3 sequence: CASSLAGGPVDTQYF. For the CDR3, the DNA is TGTGCCAGCAGTCTAGCGGGGGGGCCTGTAGATACGCAGTATTTT.

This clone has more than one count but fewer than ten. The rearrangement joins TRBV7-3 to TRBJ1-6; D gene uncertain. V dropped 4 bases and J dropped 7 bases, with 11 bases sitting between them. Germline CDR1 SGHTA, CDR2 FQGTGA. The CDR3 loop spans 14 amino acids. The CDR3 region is CASSYLPVNSPLHF. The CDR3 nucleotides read TGTGCCAGCAGCTACCTTCCGGTGAATTCACCCCTCCACTTT.

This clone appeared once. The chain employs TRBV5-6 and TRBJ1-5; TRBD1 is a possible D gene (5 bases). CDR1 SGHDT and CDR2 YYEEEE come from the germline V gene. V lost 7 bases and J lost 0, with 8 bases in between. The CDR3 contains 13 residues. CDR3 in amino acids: CASFGGSNQPQHF. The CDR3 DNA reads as TGTGCCAGCTTCGGGGGTAGCAATCAGCCCCAGCATTTT.

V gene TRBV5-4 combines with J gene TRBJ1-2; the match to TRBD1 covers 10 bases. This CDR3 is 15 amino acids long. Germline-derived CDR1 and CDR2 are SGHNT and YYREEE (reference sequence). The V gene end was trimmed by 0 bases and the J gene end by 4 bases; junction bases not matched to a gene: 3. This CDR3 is CASSLARDRGYGYTF. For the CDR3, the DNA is TGTGCCAGCAGCTTGGCAAGGGACAGGGGCTATGGCTACACCTTC.

The chain's CDR3 is CASIQEKVNTEAFF. In DNA form, the CDR3 reads TGTGCCAGCATTCAAGAGAAAGTAAACACTGAAGCTTTCTTT. V usage is TRBV2 and J usage is TRBJ1-1; D is undetermined. Germline V gives CDR1 SNHLY, CDR2 FYNNEI. Between the trimmed V and J ends, which lost 7 bases and 2 bases, there was a span of 14 bases. CDR3 size: 14 residues.

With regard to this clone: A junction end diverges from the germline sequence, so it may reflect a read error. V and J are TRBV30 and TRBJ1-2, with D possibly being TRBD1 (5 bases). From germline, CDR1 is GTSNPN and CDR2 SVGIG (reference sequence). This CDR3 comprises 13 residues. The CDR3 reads CAWGEGANNGYTF. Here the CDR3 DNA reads TGTGCCTGGGGGGAAGGGGCTAACAATGGCTACACCTTC.

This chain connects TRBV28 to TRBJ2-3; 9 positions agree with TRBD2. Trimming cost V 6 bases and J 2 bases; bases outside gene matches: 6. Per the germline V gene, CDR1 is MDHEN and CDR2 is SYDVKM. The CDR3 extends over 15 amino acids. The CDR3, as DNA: TGTGCCAGCAGCTTGAGCGGGGGGCTCACAGATACGCAGTATTTT. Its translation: CASSLSGGLTDTQYF.

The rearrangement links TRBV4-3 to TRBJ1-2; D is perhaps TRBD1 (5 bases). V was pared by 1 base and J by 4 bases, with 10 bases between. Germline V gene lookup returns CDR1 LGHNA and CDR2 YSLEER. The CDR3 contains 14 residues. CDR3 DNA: TGCGCCAGCAGCCAAGGGCAGGGTGGCTATGGCTACACCTTC. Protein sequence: CASSQGQGGYGYTF.